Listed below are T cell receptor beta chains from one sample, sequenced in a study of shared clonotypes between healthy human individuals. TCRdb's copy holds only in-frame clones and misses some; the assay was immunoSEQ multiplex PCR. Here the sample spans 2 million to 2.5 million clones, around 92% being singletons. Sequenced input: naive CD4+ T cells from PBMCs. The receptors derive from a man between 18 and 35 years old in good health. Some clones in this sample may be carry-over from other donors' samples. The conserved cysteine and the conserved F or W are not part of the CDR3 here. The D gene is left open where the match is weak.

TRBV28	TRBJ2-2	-	ASSLSRGNRAGELF
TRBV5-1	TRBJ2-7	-	ASSFTGTKSSYEQY
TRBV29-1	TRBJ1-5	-	SVEESTKGQPQH
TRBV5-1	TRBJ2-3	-	ASSPPGADTQY
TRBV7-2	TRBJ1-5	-	ASSSGHVNSNQPQH
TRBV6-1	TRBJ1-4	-	ASSEGRGGEKLF
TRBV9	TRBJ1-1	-	ASSPRTPTNTEAF
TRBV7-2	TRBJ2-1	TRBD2	ASSPGGSYNEQF
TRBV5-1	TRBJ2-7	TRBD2	ASSTAGTSSHEQY
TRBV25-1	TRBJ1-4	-	ASLGLPNEKLF
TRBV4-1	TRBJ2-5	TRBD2	ASSPLAGETQY
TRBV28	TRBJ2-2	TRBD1	ASSLDMPGRGRLLNTGELF
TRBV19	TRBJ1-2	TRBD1	ASSFRGPDGYT
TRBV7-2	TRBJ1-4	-	ASSFRDFATNEKLF
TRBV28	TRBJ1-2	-	ASSPIAAPNYGYT
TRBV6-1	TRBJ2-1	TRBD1	ASRPGQSYNEQF
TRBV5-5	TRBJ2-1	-	ASSLTPDINEQF
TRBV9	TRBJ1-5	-	ASSVAGLGNQPQH
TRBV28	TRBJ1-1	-	ASSITGHPTEAF
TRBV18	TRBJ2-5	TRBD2	ASSPGRRETQY
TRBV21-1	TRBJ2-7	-	AIKEGEQY
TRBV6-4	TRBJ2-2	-	ASSDLSGTGGGELF